The entry that follows covers one TCR beta chain sequence. The CDR3 spans 18 residues. Trimming removed 3 bases from V and 8 bases from J, with 25 bases in between. Looked up from germline, CDR1 is LNHDA and CDR2 is SQIVND (reference sequence). The data were taken from a study of cytomegalovirus exposure and HLA in healthy donors. The table came from immunoSEQ multiplex PCR; TCRdb's copy has only in-frame clones and leaves some out. Altogether 45,000 to 70,000 clones are present, more than 80% being singletons, with the ten largest covering roughly 5.2%. The rearrangement links TRBV19 to TRBJ1-4; TRBD1 might be the D (6 bases). The receptor was isolated from a young woman in good health and CMV-seronegative. Sequencing was performed on PBMCs. The CDR3 region has the DNA TGTGCCAGTAGTATTAGGCTTAAGGGTCAGGGGTTGGGAGAAAAACTGTTTTTT. It encodes CASSIRLKGQGLGEKLFF.